This record looks at one T cell receptor beta chain sequence and its context. The antigen is undetermined. These data belong to a study of blood T cells in healthy people across ages. Study-level points and caveats: As age increased, TCR beta diversity per million T cells fell in a roughly linear fashion. When one million T cells were used, diversity estimates were thought to be underestimates. It was the long-lived donors that had more naive CD4+ cells and higher diversity than aged donors.

CDR3 length: 14 residues. V was pared by 3 bases and J by 4 bases, with 15 bases between. Germline CDR1 is SQVTM and CDR2 is ANQGSEA. A sample-barcoded 5' primer and a J-beta primer mix were used in a second PCR of roughly 7 to 11 cycles. TCRdb reanalysed the 5' RACE reads using MiXCR and keeps one entry per CDR3 protein. The sample holds around 800,000 distinct CDR3 sequences, about half seen once. The study isolated at least 7 million PBMCs from each sample. This TCR was recovered from a man at least 80 years old in good health. Sequenced material: blood. V and J are TRBV29-1 and TRBJ1-1; D is undetermined. In nucleotides, the CDR3 is TGCAGCGTTGACCGGGGTCGTATCGGCACTGAAGCTTTCTTT. Protein sequence: CSVDRGRIGTEAFF. Variable domain in full (rest from reference TRBV29-1 and TRBJ1-1): SAVISQKPSRDICQRGTSLTIQCQVDSQVTMMFWYRQQPGQSLTLIATANQGSEATYESGFVIDKFPISRPNLTFSTLTVSNMSPEDSSIYLCSVDRGRIGTEAFFGQGTRLTVV.